This T cell receptor (beta chain) was recorded in a study of cytomegalovirus exposure and HLA in healthy donors. Study as a whole: HLA-typed donors were the source of some 85 million unique TCRs, which an early data release held. Assignment to the Caucasian-associated ancestry cluster applied to around four fifths of the approximately 360 genotyped donors.

Study conclusions and caveats: Three CMV-associated chains were confirmed in vitro to be specific for CMV antigens.

Trimming took 3 bases from V and 0 from J, leaving 8 bases between them. Germline lookup yields CDR1 SGHTA and CDR2 FQGNSA. This CDR3 comprises 15 residues. Primers included in the PCR were 60 Vbeta and 13 Jbeta primers. Sequenced by immunoSEQ multiplex PCR; TCRdb stores in-frame clones only, minus some. The data contain tens of thousands of clones, less than 70% of them singletons. Remarks on this clone: What it recognizes is unknown.

This sequence was found in a man aged 50-60 years in good health and CMV-seropositive. Sequencing was carried out using PBMCs. V is TRBV7-2 and J is TRBJ1-4; tentative D call: TRBD1 (5 bases). DNA for the CDR3: TGTGCCAGCAGCTTGTCCAGGGCAACTAATGAAAAACTGTTTTTT. Its protein is CASSLSRATNEKLFF.